Following are 5 T cell receptor beta chains from one sample sequenced in a study of Graves' ophthalmopathy and Graves' hyperthyroidism (dated by TCRdb to the late 2010s). Instrument on record: Illumina HiSeq 2000. TCR beta CDR3 regions were amplified from RNA transcripts for repertoire sequencing. The first round of RT-PCR was done with HTBI primers and the Qiagen OneStep RT-PCR kit, and was followed by a second round of multiplex PCR, then size selection and purification. The raw public reads went through TCRdb reprocessing: fastp at Q25, MiXCR clone calling, in-frame beta chains kept. For every CDR3 protein sequence, its rows merge into one entry that carries the most common genes and DNA. The sample table records about 1.1 million distinct CDR3 sequences; 35% to 40% of these occur just once. Of the sample, around 10% is held by the ten largest clones. The source material was peripheral blood or thyroid tissue (not recorded which). These receptors were collected from an adult man with Graves' hyperthyroidism.

J is TRBJ1-5 and V is TRBV12-3 or TRBV12-4, with D possibly being TRBD1 (6 bases). The ends were cut back, 6 bases at V and 3 bases at J, with 9 bases in the middle. This CDR3 comprises 13 residues. CDR3 residues: CASSRQDNQPQHF. CDR3 DNA sequence: TGTGCCAGCAGCCGACAGGACAATCAGCCCCAGCATTTT.

This clonotype was seen only a few times. This rearrangement joins TRBV29-1 to TRBJ2-7, with a tentative D call TRBD1 (10 bases). CDR1 SQVTM and CDR2 ANQGSEA come from the germline V gene. Trimming took 6 bases from V and 3 from J, leaving 18 bases between them. The CDR3 runs to 14 residues. The CDR3 DNA reads TGCAGCGTCGCGGGAGGGGACAGGGGCTACGAGCAGTACTTC. It yields the protein CSVAGGDRGYEQYF.

This chain connects TRBV7-9 to TRBJ2-7; 8 bases are a match to TRBD1. The CDR3 spans 16 residues. Germline-derived CDR1 and CDR2 are SEHNR and FQNEAQ (reference sequence). V lost 3 bases to trimming and J lost 9 bases; unmatched junction nucleotides: 16. The CDR3 DNA sequence: TGTGCCAGCAGCTTCGAGAGGACAGGGCCCGGTGTAGTGCAGTACTTC. Translated: CASSFERTGPGVVQYF.

This clonotype was seen a single time. The rearrangement uses TRBV2 and TRBJ1-5; possible D gene TRBD1, 5 bases. This CDR3 has 12 residues. CDR1 and CDR2 (germline): SNHLY, FYNNEI. CDR3: CAGPRGGQPQHF. CDR3 nucleotide sequence: TGTGCGGGACCACGTGGCGGTCAGCCCCAGCATTTT.

V is TRBV6-6 and J is TRBJ2-7; 7 positions agree with TRBD2. The germline V gene encodes CDR1 MNHNY and CDR2 SVGAGI (reference sequence). The length of the CDR3 is 16 residues. V trimming: 8 bases; J trimming: 6 bases; junction bases outside the gene matches: 19. The CDR3 loop reads CASGPPHGRYAGEQYF. In DNA form, the CDR3 reads TGTGCCAGCGGCCCACCCCACGGGAGGTACGCAGGCGAGCAGTACTTC.